The clone carrying this T cell receptor beta chain was seen a single time. Its antigen is currently unknown. This specimen belongs to a study of OX40 agonist ivuxolimab in advanced cancers. The V end lost 0 bases, the J end lost 7 bases, and 9 bases lay between the germline ends. This CDR3 spans 14 amino acids. Germline values: CDR1 LNHDA, CDR2 SQIVND (reference sequence). Whole-study findings and limits: Some nonresponders also had low normalized T-cell clonal expansion.

Sequencing used immunoSEQ multiplex PCR; TCRdb keeps in-frame clones, though not all of them. The sample shows some 100,000 clones, around 84% of them seen only once. The sequence came from an adult with an advanced solid tumor such as melanoma, head and neck, liver or kidney cancer. The source was CD4+ or CD8+ T cells sorted from blood, collected in a trial of the OX40 agonist ivuxolimab. This chain joins TRBV19 and TRBJ2-2; D remains ambiguous. The DNA of the CDR3 is TGTGCCAGTAGTATAGATCTGGGCCGCGGGGAGCTGTTTTTT. Translated, it gives CASSIDLGRGELFF.